The source of this T cell receptor (beta chain) is a study of PD-L1 blockade in urothelial cancer (TCRdb year 2017). In the study overall: Every patient began therapy around 2014 and was given atezolizumab 1,200 mg intravenously every 3 weeks. An ECOG performance status of 0 or 1 was recorded for the patients, and 0 to 3 prior chemotherapy regimens had been received by the patients. Progression-free survival longer than 6 months counted as durable clinical benefit, and TCR features were additionally tested against both progression-free and overall survival. In the same patients who had TCR sequencing, pretreatment tumors also underwent whole exome sequencing and RNA sequencing. Pretreatment blood TCR-seq was available for twenty-nine patients, at least one posttreatment blood collection was obtained for some 24 patients, and tumor TCR-seq was available for some 24 patients. TCR sequencing covered pretreatment tumor samples and matched, serially collected peripheral blood taken before and after atezolizumab treatment. An exploratory multi-omic analysis was conducted of the somatic, immune and clinical correlates of response to PD-L1 blockade with atezolizumab in urothelial cancer. Nine patients reached durable clinical benefit, while some 20 patients did not. About 90% of the roughly 29 patients were identified as males with urothelial cancer of bladder origin, and a prior smoking history was reported by 18 of 29 patients. A median of about 150,000 T cells and some 82,000 unique TCRs was obtained from blood samples, and a median clonality of roughly 0.08 was observed. Blood samples were analyzed at two time points: 3 weeks after treatment start (second dose) and 6 weeks after treatment start. The full study reports these points: Because the sample size was small (n of about 27) and many of the analyses were exploratory, the results are meant to be hypothesis-generating. Patients with durable benefit showed greater expansion of tumor-associated TCR clones in peripheral blood 3 weeks after starting treatment (n of about 20, p = 0.022). A pretreatment peripheral blood TCR clonality below the median was linked to improved progression-free and overall survival.

A note on this clone: No antigen is known for it. The sample holds no much larger clone one base away, and base qualities are not on file.

A total of roughly 31 patients with locally advanced or metastatic urothelial carcinoma, treated at Memorial Sloan Kettering on a trial protocol, made up the cohort. Peripheral blood mononuclear cells were collected pretreatment and during treatment, with between 1 and 8 total time points obtained per patient. The Qiagen DNeasy Blood extraction kit was used to purify genomic DNA from total PBMCs and from tumor samples. PBMCs were collected pretreatment and during treatment, and were isolated and stored as previously described. To estimate absolute template abundance from read counts, synthetic TCR analog templates were spiked into each PCR. TCRbeta CDR3 regions were amplified from genomic DNA with bias-controlled V and J gene primers using the immunoSEQ assay. Sequencing of rearranged TCRbeta segments was performed at approximately 20X coverage. Per the original workflow: Clustering was used to correct sequencing errors, and CDR3s were annotated against IMGT so that V, D and J genes could be assigned. Out-of-frame and stop-codon sequences were excluded, and only productive TCRbeta rearrangements were used in downstream analyses. Clonality was computed as one minus Shannon entropy normalized by the log of the number of unique productive sequences. Clones differing between time points or between blood and tumor were identified by Fisher's exact test with Benjamini-Hochberg correction at adjusted p below 0.01. Sourced from immuneACCESS, this table was stored by TCRdb with only in-frame sequences that have V and J called. A share of the clones is absent; for the studies checked, an unresolved V gene accounts for under half, and the remainder has no known explanation. V, J and clone size were drawn from that table, and D and trimming were deduced from the DNA. The sample data list tens of thousands of clones, and around nine tenths of these were observed just once. Jointly, the top ten make up under 9% of the sample.

Trimming at the junction amounts to 7 bases on V and 1 base on J, and the germline ends lie 13 bases apart. The CDR3 starts with the cysteine, ends with the phenylalanine, and has 14 residues. The CDR3 DNA has 42 bases and is translated from base 1. Reading the germline V gene gives CDR1 SNHLY and CDR2 FYNNEI. The chain couples TRBV2 to TRBJ2-5, with TRBD2 as a weak D call on 6 bases. The receptor comes from a man aged 55 to 70 with urothelial cancer. The sequencing here drew on PBMCs, taken around atezolizumab (anti-PD-L1) treatment. The CDR3 loop reads CASKERGTQETQYF. The DNA sequence reads TGTGCCAGCAAGGAACGGGGGACCCAAGAGACCCAGTACTTC.